A single sample gave rise to the 17 T cell receptor beta chains below, sequenced in a study of human T cells and chemical hapten exposure. A single record per CDR3 protein comes from TCRdb applying MiXCR to the RACE reads. The table shows 65,000 to 95,000 distinct CDR3 sequences, with about 8.6% occurring only once. Indicated time point: healthy volunteer bleed at 6 weeks. Whole blood, unfractionated, served as the material for total RNA extraction. What was sequenced was whole blood. These receptors were collected from a female donor in good health. Some clones in this sample may be carry-over from other donors' samples.

This clonotype was recorded many times. V usage is TRBV10-3 and J usage is TRBJ2-7; no clear D gene. This CDR3 contains 12 residues. Per the germline V gene, CDR1 is ENHRY and CDR2 is SYGVKD. V was trimmed by 3 bases and J by 1 base, leaving 4 bases between them. CDR3 residues: CAISDKSYEQYF. The CDR3 DNA is TGTGCCATCAGTGACAAATCCTACGAGCAGTACTTC.

The rearrangement links TRBV12-3 or TRBV12-4 to TRBJ1-4; 7 bases map to TRBD1. With V trimmed by 7 bases and J by 5 bases, 13 bases remained unmatched. The CDR3 consists of 16 residues. Here the CDR3 DNA reads TGTGCCAGCACCCTTCAATCAGGGGGGGCGAATGAAAAACTGTTTTTT. As protein: CASTLQSGGANEKLFF.

The genes are TRBV20-1 and TRBJ2-1, with 7 bases that match TRBD2. The V gene end was trimmed by 6 bases and the J gene end by 3 bases; junction bases not matched to a gene: 14. The CDR3 runs 16 residues. The germline V gene encodes CDR1 DFQATT and CDR2 SNEGSKA (reference sequence). The CDR3 protein is CSARLSSGANYNEQFF. CDR3 nucleotides: TGCAGTGCGCGCCTGTCTAGCGGAGCCAACTACAATGAGCAGTTCTTC.

V and J are TRBV13 and TRBJ2-1; TRBD2 matches 11 bases. Trimming at V came to 5 bases and at J to 2 bases, leaving 2 bases not matched to a gene. This CDR3 contains 15 residues. Germline V lookup: CDR1 PRHDT, CDR2 FYEKMQ (reference sequence). CDR3 nucleotide sequence: TGTGCCAGCAGCCCACTAGCGGGGGCCTACAATGAGCAGTTCTTC. Translating gives CASSPLAGAYNEQFF.

For the CDR3, the DNA is TGCAGCGTTGTTAGGGGGGCAGGCACTGAAGCTTTCTTT. This translates into CSVVRGAGTEAFF. The chain combines TRBV29-1 with TRBJ1-1, with D possibly TRBD1 on 6 matching bases. Per germline, CDR1 SQVTM and CDR2 ANQGSEA. The CDR3 runs to 13 residues. The V end lost 4 bases, the J end lost 4 bases, and 13 bases lay between the germline ends.

This clonotype was counted many times. J is TRBJ2-2 and V is TRBV12-5; no clear D. In germline, CDR1 is LGHNT, CDR2 FRNRAP. Trimming cost V 2 bases and J 2 bases, with 6 bases left between them. The CDR3 is made up of 14 amino acids. CDR3 sequence (DNA): TGTGCTAGTGGTTTGTCAGATAACACCGGGGAGCTGTTTTTT. It translates to CASGLSDNTGELFF.

The table lists this clonotype with a count of one. This may be a read error, as it is one base from a much larger clone. The conserved final phenylalanine or tryptophan is absent from the CDR3, which likely points to a read error. The V and J genes are TRBV7-9 and TRBJ1-4; D perhaps matches TRBD1 (5 bases). V lost 5 bases to trimming and J lost 0 bases, with 13 bases between them. The CDR3 runs 16 residues. The germline V gene encodes CDR1 SEHNR and CDR2 FQNEAQ (reference sequence). The CDR3 spells CASSLWDRSTNEKLFS. The CDR3 nucleotides read TGTGCCAGCAGCCTCTGGGACCGTTCAACTAATGAAAAACTGTTTTCT.

This clonotype was recorded at least ten times. CDR3 DNA: TGTGCCAGCAGTGAAGGACAGCCTAATCAGCCCCAGCATTTT. Translated, it gives CASSEGQPNQPQHF. V is TRBV2 and J is TRBJ1-5; D possibly corresponds to TRBD1 (5 bases). V lost 1 base and J 4 bases, leaving 8 bases between the germline ends. The germline gives CDR1 SNHLY, CDR2 FYNNEI. This CDR3 comprises 14 residues.

V gene TRBV20-1 combines with J gene TRBJ2-1; 7 nucleotides line up with TRBD2. The germline gives CDR1 DFQATT, CDR2 SNEGSKA (reference sequence). Trimming cost V 6 bases and J 0 bases; bases outside gene matches: 17. The length of the CDR3 is 18 residues. CDR3 in amino acids: CSAHEWPSGESSYNEQFF. CDR3 DNA sequence: TGCAGTGCCCATGAGTGGCCTAGCGGTGAGAGCTCCTACAATGAGCAGTTCTTC.

The rearrangement joins TRBV9 to TRBJ2-7; 9 bases map to TRBD1. The germline V gene has CDR1 SGDLS and CDR2 YYNGEE. The CDR3 length is 16 residues. V was clipped by 0 bases and J by 2 bases; unmatched bases: 6. The CDR3 spells CASSVGPGTGTYEQYF. As DNA, the CDR3 is TGTGCCAGCAGCGTAGGTCCCGGGACAGGGACCTACGAGCAGTACTTC.

This clonotype has just a few counts. The rearrangement links TRBV20-1 to TRBJ1-3; D is perhaps TRBD1 (5 bases). In germline, CDR1 is DFQATT, CDR2 SNEGSKA (reference sequence). Trimming took 0 bases from V and 2 from J, leaving 14 bases between them. This CDR3 is 16 amino acids long. This CDR3 is CSARDSARVTGNTIYF. DNA for the CDR3: TGCAGTGCTAGAGATTCAGCCAGGGTCACTGGAAACACCATATATTTT.

This clonotype was counted ten times or more. The rearrangement links TRBV27 to TRBJ1-1; 7 bases are a match to TRBD1. This CDR3 is 13 amino acids long. Germline CDR1 reads MNHEY; CDR2 reads SMNVEV (reference sequence). V was pared by 5 bases and J by 10 bases, with 10 bases of the junction left unmatched. The CDR3 region is CASSTNRGHGAFF. CDR3 in DNA: TGTGCCAGCAGTACCAACAGGGGACACGGAGCTTTCTTT.

This clonotype was recorded at least ten times. V gene TRBV18 combines with J gene TRBJ1-5; D unresolved. Per the germline V gene, CDR1 is KGHSH and CDR2 is LQKENI. The CDR3 totals 14 residues. The V end lost 3 bases, the J end lost 0 bases, and 6 bases lay between the germline ends. This CDR3 is CASSPQNSNQPQHF. CDR3 coding DNA: TGTGCCAGCTCACCTCAAAATAGCAATCAGCCCCAGCATTTT.

The gene calls are TRBV11-2 and TRBJ2-3; possibly TRBD1 or TRBD2 for D (5 bases each). The CDR3 has 17 amino acids. The V and J ends lost 5 bases and 0 bases respectively, with 18 bases between them. Germline CDR1 and CDR2: SGHAT and FQNNGV. CDR3 sequence (DNA): TGTGCCAGCAGCCATTACCCAGGGAGAACTAGCACAGATACGCAGTATTTT. Protein product: CASSHYPGRTSTDTQYF.

This clonotype was seen at least ten times. The chain joins TRBV12-3 or TRBV12-4 to TRBJ2-7, with D hard to call. V was cut by 6 bases and J by 4 bases, with 19 bases left in between. This CDR3 region has 15 residues. Here the CDR3 DNA reads TGTGCCAGCAGCCCCCCGGGCGGTAGATTTTACGAGCAGTACTTC. Its translation is CASSPPGGRFYEQYF.

This clonotype was observed a handful of times. DNA for the CDR3: TGTGCCAGCAGTTACTCTGAGGTTGTCGCAGATACGCAGTATTTT. It specifies CASSYSEVVADTQYF. The chain joins TRBV6-2 or TRBV6-3 to TRBJ2-3; no reliable D call. The CDR3 sequence is 15 residues long. Trimming removed 0 bases from V and 4 bases from J, with 11 bases in between. Germline-derived CDR1 and CDR2 are MNHEY and SVGEGT.

V is TRBV10-2 and J is TRBJ1-5, with 8 positions matching TRBD1. Germline trimming cut 6 bases from V and 2 bases from J; bases unmatched to any gene: 9. Germline V gives CDR1 WSHSY, CDR2 SAAADI. The length of the CDR3 is 16 residues. The chain's CDR3 is CASRENDRGGNQPQHF. Written as DNA, the CDR3 is TGCGCCAGCAGAGAAAACGACAGGGGCGGCAATCAGCCCCAGCATTTT.